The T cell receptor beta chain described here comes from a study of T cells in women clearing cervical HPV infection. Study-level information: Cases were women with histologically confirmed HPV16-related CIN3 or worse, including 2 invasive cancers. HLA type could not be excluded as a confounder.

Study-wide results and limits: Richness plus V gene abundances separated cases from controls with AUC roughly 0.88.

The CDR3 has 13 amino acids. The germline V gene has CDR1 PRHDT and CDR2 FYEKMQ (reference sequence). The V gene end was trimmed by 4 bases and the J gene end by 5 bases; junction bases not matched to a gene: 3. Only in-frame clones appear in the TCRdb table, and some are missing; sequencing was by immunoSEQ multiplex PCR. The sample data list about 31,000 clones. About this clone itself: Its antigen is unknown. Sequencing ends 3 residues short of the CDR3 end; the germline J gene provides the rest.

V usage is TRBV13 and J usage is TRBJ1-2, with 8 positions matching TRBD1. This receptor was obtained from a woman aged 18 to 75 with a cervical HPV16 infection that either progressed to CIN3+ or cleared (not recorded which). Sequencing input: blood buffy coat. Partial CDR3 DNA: TGTGCCAGCAGCTCGACAGGGGCTTATGGC. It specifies CASSSTGAYG. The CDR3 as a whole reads CASSSTGAYGYTF.